The 24 T cell receptor beta chains in this list originate from one sample, sequenced in a study of molecular identifiers for immune sequencing clone quantification (dated by TCRdb to the late 2010s). Library prep was done by PCR. TCRdb names NextSeq 500 as the instrument used. TCRdb trimmed the raw reads at Q25, called clones with MiXCR and kept productive beta chains. One record per CDR3 amino acid sequence lists the most common genes and DNA. This sample holds around 100,000 distinct CDR3 sequences; around 33% were observed only once. The ten largest make up less than 5.5% of the sample. Sequences were obtained from naive CD8+ T cells from blood, with Jurkat cell RNA spiked in. Interpreted using the paper, the cell subset or site label stands for: FACS-sorted CD8+CD4-CCR7+CD45RA+ naive T cells. The receptors were sampled from a human donor in good health. Some libraries in this study had Jurkat cell RNA spiked in.

In its sample, this clonotype was seen many times. The CDR3 DNA follows: TGTGCCAGCTCCGGGGGGTTCCCAGATACGCAGTATTTT. It is translated as CASSGGFPDTQYF. V and J are TRBV7-9 and TRBJ2-3; the match to TRBD2 covers 7 bases. The CDR3 length is 13 residues. V lost 8 bases, J lost 4 bases, and 6 bases stayed unmatched. Germline lookup yields CDR1 SEHNR and CDR2 FQNEAQ (reference sequence). Full variable domain (rest looked up from reference TRBV7-9 and TRBJ2-3): DTGVSQNPRHKITKRGQNVTFRCDPISEHNRLYWYRQTLGQGPEFLTYFQNEAQLEKSRLLSDRFSAERPKGSFSTLEIQRTEQGDSAMYLCASSGGFPDTQYFGPGTRLTVL.

The rearrangement links TRBV11-2 to TRBJ2-3; 11 bases are shared with TRBD1. The J segment lost 5 bases and the V segment lost 4 bases, leaving 5 bases of the junction unmatched. The CDR3 has 15 residues. Germline values: CDR1 SGHAT, CDR2 FQNNGV. The CDR3 DNA reads TGTGCCAGCAGCTCCTGGGACAGGGGGAGAGATACGCAGTATTTT. This encodes CASSSWDRGRDTQYF.

The chain combines TRBV25-1 with TRBJ1-5, with D possibly matching TRBD1 (5 bases). CDR1 is MGHDK and CDR2 is SYGVNS in the germline V gene. This CDR3 has 14 residues. V was clipped by 10 bases and J by 0 bases, with 13 bases between them. CDR3 amino acids: CATSGGDSNQPQHF. CDR3 coding DNA: TGTGCCACGTCGGGGGGTGATAGCAATCAGCCCCAGCATTTT.

Notes on this clonotype: Likely a read error: the CDR3 ends without its conserved phenylalanine or tryptophan. V gene TRBV6-2 or TRBV6-3 combines with J gene TRBJ2-7; 11 bases match TRBD2. The germline gives CDR1 MNHEY, CDR2 SVGEGT. Losses at the gene ends were 7 bases for V and 4 bases for J; bases not matched to a gene: 9. The CDR3 runs 15 residues. The CDR3 sequence: CASNPVTSGSYEQYL. Written as DNA, the CDR3 is TGTGCCAGCAACCCGGTCACTAGCGGGAGTTACGAGCAGTACCTC.

This clonotype turned up a few times. The chain recombines TRBV12-3 or TRBV12-4 with TRBJ2-3; D unresolved. The CDR3 is made up of 14 amino acids. V lost 6 bases and J 2 bases, leaving 12 bases between the germline ends. The CDR3 loop reads CASSPGLNTDTQYF. The CDR3 bases are TGTGCCAGCAGCCCCGGGCTAAACACAGATACGCAGTATTTT.

The genes are TRBV19 and TRBJ2-1; a possible D gene is TRBD1 (6 bases). Germline CDR1 is LNHDA and CDR2 is SQIVND (reference sequence). The CDR3 covers 15 residues. V was cut by 6 bases and J by 3 bases, with 15 bases left in between. The CDR3 region is CASSSPGQYYNEQFF. The CDR3 coding sequence is TGTGCCAGTAGCTCGCCGGGACAATACTACAATGAGCAGTTCTTC.

This clonotype was detected many times. The CDR3 DNA is TGTGCCAGCAGCATCGACCGAGCCCCCTACGAGCAGTACTTC. It translates to CASSIDRAPYEQYF. The chain employs TRBV7-8 and TRBJ2-7; D gene ambiguous. The CDR3 runs to 14 residues. The germline V gene has CDR1 SGHVS and CDR2 FQNEAQ. Trimming left V 5 bases short and J 2 bases short, with 13 bases between.

This clonotype was observed a few times. This chain connects TRBV4-3 to TRBJ1-5; no clear D gene. V was clipped by 0 bases and J by 1 base, with 10 bases between them. Germline V CDR1 and CDR2: LGHNA, YSLEER. The CDR3 is 16 residues long. CDR3 DNA sequence: TGCGCCAGCAGCCAAGATTACCGGTTAAGCAATCAGCCCCAGCATTTT. This gives the protein CASSQDYRLSNQPQHF.

The V gene is TRBV5-1, the J gene TRBJ1-1; D possibly corresponds to TRBD1 (6 bases). With 0 bases removed from V and 5 bases from J, the gap between germline ends came to 11 bases. Germline CDR1 SGHRS, CDR2 YFSETQ. The CDR3 spans 14 residues. CDR3 nucleotides: TGCGCCAGCAGCTTGGTACAGGGAGGGACTGAAGCTTTCTTT. Amino acid sequence: CASSLVQGGTEAFF. Looking up the rest from reference TRBV5-1 and TRBJ1-1 gives the full variable domain: KAGVTQTPRYLIKTRGQQVTLSCSPISGHRSVSWYQQTPGQGLQFLFEYFSETQRNKGNFPGRFSGRQFSNSRSEMNVSTLELGDSALYLCASSLVQGGTEAFFGQGTRLTVV.

This clonotype has a single count. The chain couples TRBV20-1 to TRBJ2-3, with 15 bases that match TRBD2. J lost 5 bases, V lost 1 base, and 7 bases had no gene match. Germline assignment: CDR1 DFQATT and CDR2 SNEGSKA (reference sequence). The CDR3 is made up of 17 amino acids. The CDR3 protein is CSARVTPGLAGGDTQYF. The CDR3 bases are TGCAGTGCTAGAGTAACGCCGGGACTAGCGGGAGGAGATACGCAGTATTTT.

A word on this clonotype: This sequence may be a read error, since a much larger clone differs from it by one base. The V and J genes are TRBV6-2 or TRBV6-3 and TRBJ2-7; 8 positions agree with TRBD2. Germline V gene data show CDR1 as MNHEY and CDR2 as SVGEGT. This CDR3 is built from 14 residues. CDR3 sequence (DNA): TGTGCCAGCAGTTATGTAGCGGGACGGTACGTGCAGTACTTC. Its translation is CASSYVAGRYVQYF.

With respect to this clonotype: The CDR3 does not end in the conserved phenylalanine or tryptophan, so this is likely a read error. The gene calls are TRBV27 and TRBJ1-6; no clear D. The CDR3 contains 16 residues. The V gene lost 0 bases and the J gene lost 9 bases, with 15 bases spanning the gap. The germline CDR1 and CDR2 sequences are MNHEY and SMNVEV (reference sequence). Here the CDR3 DNA reads TGTGCCAGCAGTTTATCGGGGTCATGGGTAGGTTCACCCCTCCACATT. This sequence encodes CASSLSGSWVGSPLHI.

This clonotype was seen more than once but under ten times. The rearrangement joins TRBV6-1 to TRBJ2-7; maybe TRBD1 (6 bases). The V and J ends lost 2 bases and 2 bases respectively, with 13 bases between them. The germline V gene has CDR1 MNHNS and CDR2 SASEGT. The CDR3 length is 15 residues. The CDR3 loop reads CASSEPTGIAYEQYF. The CDR3, as DNA: TGTGCCAGCAGTGAACCAACAGGGATCGCCTACGAGCAGTACTTC.

About this clonotype: This clone may be a read error of a much larger clone one base away. This rearrangement joins TRBV10-2 to TRBJ1-5, with TRBD1 matching 7 bases. This CDR3 has 15 residues. Germline CDR1 is WSHSY and CDR2 is SAAADI. CDR3 in amino acids: CASLNRGLVPQPRHF. CDR3 bases: TGCGCCAGCCTGAACAGGGGCCTGGTCCCTCAGCCCCGGCATTTT.

A word on this clonotype: This could be a read error, since a much larger clone is one nucleotide away. This chain links TRBV6-5 with TRBJ2-7; unclear D gene. Germline V gene sequence: CDR1 MNHEY, CDR2 SVGAGI. The ends were cut back, 2 bases at V and 2 bases at J, with 10 bases in the middle. The CDR3 is 14 residues long. CDR3 coding DNA: TGTGCCAGCAGTTACCACCAGATCCCCTACGAGCAGTACTTC. As protein: CASSYHQIPYEQYF.

This clonotype was detected ten times or more. This chain uses TRBV20-1 with TRBJ2-7; D call uncertain. Trimming removed 4 bases at V and 4 bases at J, with 2 bases between. This CDR3 is built from 9 residues. Germline loops: CDR1 DFQATT, CDR2 SNEGSKA (reference sequence). CDR3 in amino acids: CSANYEQYF. In nucleotides, the CDR3 is TGCAGTGCTAATTACGAGCAGTACTTC.

The chain joins TRBV7-8 to TRBJ2-3; 7 nucleotides agree with TRBD2. Germline CDR1 and CDR2: SGHVS and FQNEAQ. Losses at the gene ends were 5 bases for V and 8 bases for J; bases not matched to a gene: 13. CDR3 length: 15 amino acids. CDR3 loop: CASSPEGAGLFTQYF. For the CDR3, the DNA is TGTGCCAGCAGCCCCGAGGGAGCGGGACTTTTTACGCAGTATTTT.

The chain links TRBV20-1 to TRBJ2-7; D is uncertain. Germline CDR1 is DFQATT and CDR2 is SNEGSKA (reference sequence). The V end was cut by 0 bases, the J end by 4 bases, with 13 bases between. The CDR3 is 14 residues long. CDR3 in DNA: TGCAGTGCTAGAGATCCCCTCTCTACGTACGAGCAGTACTTC. Translated, it gives CSARDPLSTYEQYF.

V usage is TRBV28 and J usage is TRBJ2-7, with 8 bases fitting TRBD2. Germline values: CDR1 MDHEN, CDR2 SYDVKM. Losses at the gene ends were 7 bases for V and 6 bases for J; bases not matched to a gene: 5. This CDR3 region has 12 residues. CDR3 nucleotide sequence: TGTGCCAGCAAATCTAGCGGGTTCGAGCAGTACTTC. This sequence encodes CASKSSGFEQYF.

In its sample, this clonotype was seen a few times. V usage is TRBV13 and J usage is TRBJ2-7; the D gene is possibly TRBD2 (6 bases). V shed 4 bases and J shed 0 bases, with 16 bases lying between them. Per germline, CDR1 PRHDT and CDR2 FYEKMQ (reference sequence). The CDR3 sequence is 16 residues long. The CDR3 DNA reads TGTGCCAGCAGCTCTACCGGGACTGGAAGCTCCTACGAGCAGTACTTC. Translation gives CASSSTGTGSSYEQYF.

The table lists this clonotype with many counts. The chain has TRBV9 and TRBJ1-1; tentative D call: TRBD1 (5 bases). Germline assignment: CDR1 SGDLS and CDR2 YYNGEE. The ends were cut back, 0 bases at V and 5 bases at J, with 8 bases in the middle. This CDR3 has 13 residues. The CDR3 sequence is CASSVGGRTEAFF. In nucleotides, the CDR3 is TGTGCCAGCAGCGTAGGGGGCCGGACTGAAGCTTTCTTT.

The chain is built from TRBV4-1 and TRBJ1-1; D not certain. This CDR3 comprises 14 residues. Trimming took 1 base from V and 0 from J, leaving 6 bases between them. CDR1 is MGHRA, CDR2 YSYEKL, per germline. The CDR3 sequence is CASSQVVLNTEAFF. CDR3 DNA sequence: TGCGCCAGCAGCCAAGTCGTCTTGAACACTGAAGCTTTCTTT.

The J gene is TRBJ2-5, the V gene TRBV27, with a possible D match to TRBD2 (5 bases). V was pared by 3 bases and J by 5 bases, with 16 bases between. Looked up from germline, CDR1 is MNHEY and CDR2 is SMNVEV (reference sequence). The length of the CDR3 is 15 residues. This chain's CDR3 is CASSLITGSGETQYF. The CDR3 nucleotides read TGTGCCAGCAGTTTGATTACCGGGTCGGGGGAGACCCAGTACTTC.

In this sample, this clonotype turned up a few times. Here the CDR3 DNA reads TGTGCCAGCACCCCGGGACTCGCGGGGGAGCAGTACTTC. It is translated as CASTPGLAGEQYF. The rearrangement joins TRBV11-1 to TRBJ2-7; tentatively, D is TRBD2 (6 bases). The V end was cut by 7 bases, the J end by 7 bases, with 17 bases between. Germline CDR1 reads SGHAT; CDR2 reads FQDESV (reference sequence). This CDR3 comprises 13 residues.